This TCR beta chain stems from a study of OX40 agonist ivuxolimab in advanced cancers. In the study overall: Ivuxolimab was a fully human IgG2 agonistic monoclonal antibody targeting the costimulatory receptor OX40 (CD134). Intravenous ivuxolimab was administered to patients every 2 weeks at six dose levels: 0.01, 0.1, 0.3, 1.5, 3 and 10 mg/kg. Among the roughly 52 dose-escalation patients, about 20 had hepatocellular carcinoma, about 15 melanoma, 9 renal cell carcinoma and 9 head and neck cancer. In the dose-escalation cohort, 82.7% of patients were male, and the mean age was approximately 55 years, with a range of 23 to 79. Prior anti-PD-1, anti-PD-L1 or anti-CTLA-4 therapy was permitted, and checkpoint inhibitors had been received by less than 45% of dose-escalation patients. Partial responses occurred in three dose-escalation patients, of whom one had hepatocellular carcinoma and two had cutaneous melanoma. Peripheral TCRbeta sequencing was intended to test whether TCR sequence diversity was altered and clonal T-cell expansion was caused by ivuxolimab. The paper reports the monotherapy dose-escalation portion (N ≈ 50 patients) of the phase I ivuxolimab trial. The investigation overall reported the following: In the 0.1-3.0 mg/kg groups, partial responders had among the lowest normalized peripheral clonal expansion, particularly in CD8+ T cells. Low levels of normalized T-cell clonal expansion were also shown by some nonresponding patients. At doses of 0.1 to 3.0 mg/kg, clonal expansion of both CD4+ and CD8+ blood T cells was observed from baseline to week 6. After ivuxolimab, more expanded clones were found on average in CD8+ T cells than in CD4+ T cells. Antigen specificity was not determined for the clonally expanded peripheral T cells.

Spanning cysteine to phenylalanine, the CDR3 consists of 13 amino acids. CDR3 DNA only is kept here, 39 bases in frame from base 1. The germline V gene gives CDR1 as MGHRA and CDR2 as YSYEKL. V drops 4 bases and J drops 1 base, leaving 7 bases in between. The trial excluded patients who had a history of autoimmune disease or who were on systemic immunosuppression. In every dose cohort, peripheral blood was drawn for TCR sequencing at baseline, cycle 4 day 1, and cycle 7 day 1. The samples were taken from a phase I, first-in-human, multicenter, open-label dose-escalation trial of ivuxolimab. Adults with locally advanced or metastatic melanoma, renal cell, hepatocellular, or head and neck squamous cell carcinoma were enrolled in the trial. Before TCR sequencing, CD4+ T cells and CD8+ T cells were sorted from peripheral blood as separate populations. Of note for this clone: There is no known antigen for this receptor. No much larger clone exists at a distance of one base, and base qualities are not known.

Genomic DNA was isolated from the sorted cells so that the TCRbeta CDR3 region could be sequenced. The immunoSEQ Assay was used for sequencing of TCRbeta CDR3 regions. The clones in this table, taken by TCRdb from immuneACCESS, are in-frame only. Not every clone is retained; where verified, under half of the shortfall comes from an unresolved V gene, and the cause of the rest is unknown. The sample table holds about 38,000 clones, of which about 89% were seen once. Under 35% of the sample lies in the top ten. The sequence derives from an adult with an advanced solid tumor such as melanoma, head and neck, liver or kidney cancer. The chain is assembled from TRBV4-1 and TRBJ2-5, and perhaps TRBD2 as D gene, on 6 matching bases. Sequencing used CD4+ or CD8+ T cells sorted from blood, obtained in a trial of the OX40 agonist ivuxolimab. The nucleotide sequence is TGCGCCAGCAGCCGGGGGGTCCAAGAGACCCAGTACTTC. Translation gives CASSRGVQETQYF.